These 5 T cell receptor beta chains share one sample of origin, sequenced in a study of T cell repertoires in cytomegalovirus infection. MiXCR was run by TCRdb on the reads, yielding one entry per CDR3 protein. The top ten clones hold about 31% of a sample with 200,000 or so distinct CDR3 sequences, 28% of them seen once. The sample was PBMCs. The receptors come from a human donor in good health (CMV status not recorded). Some clones in this sample may be carry-over from other donors' samples.

In this sample, this clonotype turned up a few times. The chain recombines TRBV7-2 with TRBJ1-6; D remains unclear. The CDR3 runs to 13 residues. Germline-derived CDR1 and CDR2 are SGHTA and FQGNSA. Trimming took off 0 bases at V and 7 bases at J, with 4 bases between the two ends. CDR3 DNA sequence: TGTGCCAGCAGCTTAGCCGGGAATTCACCCCTCCACTTT. Encoded protein: CASSLAGNSPLHF.

The chain combines TRBV2 with TRBJ1-1, with D uncertain. Germline V gene lookup returns CDR1 SNHLY and CDR2 FYNNEI. The CDR3 has 12 residues. V was cut by 7 bases and J by 7 bases, with 13 bases left in between. In DNA form, the CDR3 reads TGTGCCAGCACCGAAAGGCAGGATGAAGCTTTCTTT. As protein: CASTERQDEAFF.

The rearrangement uses TRBV3-1 and TRBJ1-1; D uncertain. The CDR3 totals 16 residues. Germline lookup yields CDR1 LGHDT and CDR2 YNNKEL (reference sequence). V was pared by 7 bases and J by 5 bases, with 23 bases between. CDR3 region: CASKLEVADPWTEAFF. DNA of the CDR3: TGTGCCAGCAAATTAGAGGTGGCAGACCCCTGGACTGAAGCTTTCTTT.

This clonotype occurred a few times. The chain couples TRBV27 to TRBJ1-5; 10 bases align to TRBD1. CDR3 size: 16 residues. The trim removed 5 bases at V and 4 bases at J, leaving 8 bases unmatched. Germline-derived CDR1 and CDR2 are MNHEY and SMNVEV (reference sequence). The CDR3 sequence: CASSPRGQGLNQPQHF. CDR3 DNA sequence: TGTGCCAGCAGTCCCCGGGGACAGGGGTTAAATCAGCCCCAGCATTTT.

The V and J genes are TRBV2 and TRBJ2-5; no firm D call. Germline loops: CDR1 SNHLY, CDR2 FYNNEI. The CDR3 totals 14 residues. With 4 bases removed from V and 5 bases from J, the gap between germline ends came to 14 bases. The chain's CDR3 is CASSVASREETQYF. The CDR3 bases are TGTGCCAGCAGTGTCGCCAGCCGCGAGGAGACCCAGTACTTC. Supplemented by reference TRBV2 and TRBJ2-5, the full variable domain reads EPEVTQTPSHQVTQMGQEVILRCVPISNHLYFYWYRQILGQKVEFLVSFYNNEISEKSEIFDDQFSVERPDGSNFTLKIRSTKLEDSAMYFCASSVASREETQYFGPGTRLLVL.